The 29 T cell receptor beta chains listed next were all sequenced from one sample in a study of T cell repertoires in cytomegalovirus infection. In TCRdb, the reads were re-called with MiXCR into one record per CDR3 protein. This table holds some 700,000 distinct CDR3 sequences, 35% to 40% found once. The sequenced sample was PBMCs. The receptor set was obtained from a human donor in good health (CMV status not recorded). Some clones in this sample may be carry-over from other donors' samples.

This rearrangement joins TRBV19 to TRBJ2-7; no definite D call. Trimming took off 5 bases at V and 3 bases at J, with 11 bases between the two ends. There are 13 residues in the CDR3. The germline CDR1 and CDR2 sequences are LNHDA and SQIVND (reference sequence). The CDR3 nucleotides read TGTGCCAGTAGTTGGCTGGCTAACTACGAGCAGTACTTC. Protein: CASSWLANYEQYF.

CDR3 sequence reads: CASARAGTGNKQYF. CDR3 bases: TGTGCCAGCGCCCGGGCAGGGACGGGCAATAAGCAGTACTTC. The V and J genes are TRBV18 and TRBJ2-7; possibly TRBD1 or TRBD2 for D (5 bases each). The V gene lost 8 bases and the J gene lost 8 bases, with 22 bases spanning the gap. The germline gives CDR1 KGHSH, CDR2 LQKENI. The CDR3 is made up of 14 amino acids.

This clonotype was seen more than once but under ten times. V gene TRBV5-1 combines with J gene TRBJ2-1; 10 nucleotides align to TRBD2. The CDR3 is 16 amino acids. Trimming removed 5 bases from V and 4 bases from J; junction bases left unmatched: 9. The germline CDR1 and CDR2 sequences are SGHRS and YFSETQ. As DNA, the CDR3 is TGCGCCAGCAGGTCACTCCAAGCGGGAGGGTACAATGAGCAGTTCTTC. Translation: CASRSLQAGGYNEQFF.

This clonotype was recorded many times. This sequence joins TRBV12-3 or TRBV12-4 and TRBJ2-1; 9 nucleotides line up with TRBD2. With V trimmed by 7 bases and J by 9 bases, 13 bases remained unmatched. This CDR3 contains 15 residues. Here the CDR3 DNA reads TGTGCCAGCACCGCGGGACTAGCATTCCAGAGTGAGCAGTTCTTC. Protein product: CASTAGLAFQSEQFF.

This chain links TRBV6-5 with TRBJ1-2, with TRBD1 matching over 8 bases. Losses at the gene ends were 4 bases for V and 8 bases for J; bases not matched to a gene: 6. This CDR3 has 13 residues. Germline lookup yields CDR1 MNHEY and CDR2 SVGAGI. The CDR3: CASSWRQGTGYTF. The CDR3, as DNA: TGTGCCAGCAGTTGGAGACAGGGGACCGGCTACACCTTC.

This clonotype was counted many times. The CDR3 DNA sequence: TGTGCCAGCAGTTTAACCCTAGCGGGACACAATGAGCAGTTCTTC. Its protein product is CASSLTLAGHNEQFF. J is TRBJ2-1 and V is TRBV28, with 9 bases fitting TRBD2. With 2 bases clipped from V and 5 bases from J, the junction kept 4 bases outside the gene matches. The germline V gene has CDR1 MDHEN and CDR2 SYDVKM. This CDR3 contains 15 residues.

This clonotype was seen repeatedly, ten times or more. V usage is TRBV12-3 or TRBV12-4 and J usage is TRBJ1-5; D is ambiguous. The CDR3 sequence is 11 residues long. V shed 6 bases and J shed 12 bases, with 12 bases lying between them. The CDR3 loop is CASSPDVHQHF. In DNA form, the CDR3 reads TGTGCCAGCAGCCCCGACGTACACCAGCATTTT.

The rearrangement links TRBV28 to TRBJ2-5; TRBD2 might be the D (5 bases). The V and J ends lost 3 bases and 5 bases respectively, with 13 bases between them. CDR3 length: 14 amino acids. Germline V gene data show CDR1 as MDHEN and CDR2 as SYDVKM. Written as DNA, the CDR3 is TGTGCCAGCAGTTTTTCCGGGAAGGCCGAGACCCAGTACTTC. Protein sequence: CASSFSGKAETQYF. Full variable domain (rest looked up from reference TRBV28 and TRBJ2-5): DVKVTQSSRYLVKRTGEKVFLECVQDMDHENMFWYRQDPGLGLRLIYFSYDVKMKEKGDIPEGYSVSREKKERFSLILESASTNQTSMYLCASSFSGKAETQYFGPGTRLLVL.

Comment on this clonotype: It may be a read error: a sequence one base away is much more abundant. The CDR3 carries no conserved terminal phenylalanine or tryptophan, so it likely arises from a read error. The chain carries TRBV20-1 and TRBJ2-7; D call uncertain. This CDR3 comprises 16 residues. Trimming took 0 bases from V and 3 from J, leaving 18 bases between them. Germline CDR1 DFQATT, CDR2 SNEGSKA (reference sequence). The CDR3 nucleotides read TGCAGTGCTAGAGATCATGGCAGGCCGAGCTTCTACGAGCAGTACTTA. It translates to CSARDHGRPSFYEQYL.

As concerns this clonotype: This may arise from a read error, as a much more abundant clone is one base away. The chain joins TRBV7-9 to TRBJ2-7; no clear D. The germline V gene has CDR1 SEHNR and CDR2 FQNEAQ (reference sequence). The CDR3 consists of 12 residues. The CDR3 coding sequence is TGTGCCAGCAGCTTAACAGCAGACGAGAAGTACTTC. Translating it yields CASSLTADEKYF.

This clonotype was picked up many times. This rearrangement joins TRBV7-6 to TRBJ2-1; 11 positions agree with TRBD2. From germline, CDR1 is SGHVS and CDR2 FNYEAQ. There are 17 residues in the CDR3. J was trimmed by 8 bases and V by 1 base; bases with no gene match: 10. The CDR3 DNA follows: TGTGCCAGCAGCTTAGGAAACCGACTAGCGGGAAGGGATGAGCAGTTCTTC. It translates to CASSLGNRLAGRDEQFF.

The chain combines TRBV6-2 or TRBV6-3 with TRBJ2-5; 9 bases are a match to TRBD1. CDR1 and CDR2 from the germline V gene are MNHEY and SVGEGT. V lost 6 bases to trimming and J lost 5 bases; unmatched junction nucleotides: 7. The CDR3 length is 14 residues. CDR3 protein: CASRVGQGRETQYF. In nucleotides, the CDR3 is TGTGCCAGCAGGGTTGGACAGGGGAGGGAGACCCAGTACTTC.

This clonotype has only a few counts. CDR3 nucleotide sequence: TGTGCCAGCAGCACAGAGCGGGGACGGGAGACCCAGTACTTC. Its translation is CASSTERGRETQYF. The genes are TRBV11-2 and TRBJ2-5; 7 bases map to TRBD2. The length of the CDR3 is 14 residues. Germline V gene lookup returns CDR1 SGHAT and CDR2 FQNNGV. The ends lost 5 bases at V and 5 bases at J; junction bases unmatched: 8.

The chain is built from TRBV6-1 and TRBJ2-7; D might be TRBD1 (6 bases). The CDR3 runs 13 residues. Trimming stripped 5 bases from V and 2 bases from J, with 10 bases between. CDR1 and CDR2 from the germline V gene are MNHNS and SASEGT. CDR3 region: CASSRTDTYEQYF. Here the CDR3 DNA reads TGTGCCAGCAGTAGGACAGATACCTACGAGCAGTACTTC.

In DNA, the CDR3 is TGTGCCAGCTATTCATCAGGGGTTACTGAAAAACTGTTTTTT. As protein: CASYSSGVTEKLFF. V gene TRBV28 combines with J gene TRBJ1-4; perhaps TRBD1 as D (6 bases). Trimming took off 8 bases at V and 7 bases at J, with 17 bases between the two ends. The CDR3 runs 14 residues. Germline V gene lookup returns CDR1 MDHEN and CDR2 SYDVKM.

The V call is TRBV6-5, the J call TRBJ1-3; D is unclear. CDR1 is MNHEY and CDR2 is SVGAGI in the germline V gene. The germline V and J ends were trimmed by 2 bases and 2 bases, with 7 bases remaining between them. CDR3 length: 14 residues. CDR3 loop: CASSYRLAGNTIYF. In DNA form, the CDR3 reads TGTGCCAGCAGTTACCGTTTGGCTGGAAACACCATATATTTT.

V usage is TRBV9 and J usage is TRBJ2-5; D is possibly TRBD1 or TRBD2 (5 bases each). The germline gives CDR1 SGDLS, CDR2 YYNGEE. The CDR3 runs 14 residues. Trimming took off 0 bases at V and 4 bases at J, with 10 bases between the two ends. CDR3 sequence (DNA): TGTGCCAGCAGCGTAGACCGAGGGACAGAGACCCAGTACTTC. Its translation is CASSVDRGTETQYF.

The chain employs TRBV28 and TRBJ2-4; D tentatively fits TRBD1 or TRBD2 (5 bases each). The CDR3 contains 17 residues. Germline-derived CDR1 and CDR2 are MDHEN and SYDVKM. Trimming took off 5 bases at V and 0 bases at J, with 17 bases between the two ends. The CDR3 coding sequence is TGTGCCAGCAGTCCGCTTCCGGGACGAGTAGCCAAAAACATTCAGTACTTC. Translation gives CASSPLPGRVAKNIQYF. Filled out from reference TRBV28 and TRBJ2-4, the complete variable domain reads DVKVTQSSRYLVKRTGEKVFLECVQDMDHENMFWYRQDPGLGLRLIYFSYDVKMKEKGDIPEGYSVSREKKERFSLILESASTNQTSMYLCASSPLPGRVAKNIQYFGAGTRLSVL.

This chain connects TRBV19 to TRBJ1-1; TRBD1 is a possible D gene (5 bases). The CDR3 length is 13 residues. Looked up from germline, CDR1 is LNHDA and CDR2 is SQIVND (reference sequence). V shed 4 bases and J shed 4 bases, with 10 bases lying between them. The CDR3 coding sequence is TGTGCCAGTAGTAGGACACCCGGCACTGAAGCTTTCTTT. The encoded protein is CASSRTPGTEAFF.

Comment on this clonotype: The conserved final phenylalanine or tryptophan is absent from the CDR3, which likely points to a read error. This rearrangement joins TRBV18 to TRBJ2-5; TRBD1 matches 11 bases. Trimming at V came to 1 base and at J to 5 bases, leaving 6 bases not matched to a gene. Looked up from germline, CDR1 is KGHSH and CDR2 is LQKENI. The CDR3 loop spans 16 amino acids. CDR3 in DNA: TGTGCCAGCTCACCACAAGGACAGGGGGCGCAGGAGACCCAGTACTCC. Its translation is CASSPQGQGAQETQYS.

This clonotype was detected a few times. This chain connects TRBV7-6 to TRBJ1-6; 7 nucleotides line up with TRBD1. CDR1 SGHVS and CDR2 FNYEAQ come from the germline V gene. The CDR3 length is 15 residues. Trimming took 5 bases from V and 10 from J; bases not matched to a gene: 11. The CDR3 region has the DNA TGTGCCAGCAGCCTCGGGGCAGGGGGGACCTCACCCCTCCACTTT. It translates to CASSLGAGGTSPLHF. Drawing the rest from reference TRBV7-6 and TRBJ1-6, the complete variable domain is GAGVSQSPRYKVTKRGQDVALRCDPISGHVSLYWYRQALGQGPEFLTYFNYEAQQDKSGLPNDRFSAERPEGSISTLTIQRTEQRDSAMYRCASSLGAGGTSPLHFGNGTRLTVT.

This clonotype was counted between two and nine times. The V gene is TRBV28, the J gene TRBJ1-2; no clear D gene. Trimming pared 4 bases from V and 7 bases from J, leaving 10 bases between. The CDR3 is made up of 12 amino acids. The germline V gene encodes CDR1 MDHEN and CDR2 SYDVKM. This chain's CDR3 is CASSSVGSGYTF. CDR3 nucleotides: TGTGCCAGCAGTTCCGTAGGAAGTGGCTACACCTTC.

Details on this clonotype: The conserved final phenylalanine or tryptophan is absent from the CDR3, which likely points to a read error. The chain couples TRBV7-8 to TRBJ1-3; D remains unclear. This CDR3 spans 14 amino acids. Between the trimmed V and J ends, which lost 6 bases and 10 bases, there was a span of 19 bases. CDR1 is SGHVS, CDR2 FQNEAQ, per germline. The CDR3 sequence is CASRLRNGEGTIYL. CDR3 in DNA: TGTGCCAGCAGATTAAGAAACGGGGAAGGGACCATATATCTT.

V gene TRBV19 combines with J gene TRBJ2-5, with 10 bases fitting TRBD2. Trimming removed 7 bases from V and 5 bases from J; junction bases left unmatched: 7. Germline loops: CDR1 LNHDA, CDR2 SQIVND (reference sequence). The CDR3 sequence is 14 residues long. CDR3 sequence: CASTEAGGPETQYF. CDR3 nucleotides: TGTGCCAGTACTGAAGCGGGAGGGCCGGAGACCCAGTACTTC.

The chain employs TRBV6-1 and TRBJ2-1, with D perhaps being TRBD1 or TRBD2 (5 bases each). The CDR3 totals 16 residues. Trimming shortened V by 5 bases and J by 6 bases, and 20 bases separated the two germline ends. Germline CDR1 is MNHNS and CDR2 is SASEGT. The CDR3 DNA reads as TGTGCCAGCAGTATTTCGGGGCGAGCTCGGGGCAATGAGCAGTTCTTC. Residues: CASSISGRARGNEQFF.

This clonotype was seen only a few times. The V gene is TRBV28, the J gene TRBJ2-7, with D maybe TRBD2 (6 bases). The length of the CDR3 is 15 residues. Germline CDR1 and CDR2: MDHEN and SYDVKM. Trimming removed 5 bases from V and 1 base from J, with 15 bases in between. The CDR3 DNA reads as TGTGCCAGCAGTAAGCGGGCAGGGCGGTCCTACGAGCAGTACTTC. It yields the protein CASSKRAGRSYEQYF.

DNA of the CDR3: TGTGCCAGCAGTGGAGTCAGCGTAGCAGATACGCAGTATTTT. As protein: CASSGVSVADTQYF. This sequence joins TRBV6-1 and TRBJ2-3; D gene unclear. Deletions cut 4 bases from V and 4 bases from J, with 12 bases between. The germline CDR1 and CDR2 sequences are MNHNS and SASEGT. CDR3 length: 14 amino acids.

This clonotype showed up many times. The rearrangement joins TRBV10-3 to TRBJ2-5; unclear D gene. The CDR3 covers 13 residues. Germline V CDR1 and CDR2: ENHRY, SYGVKD. The V end lost 2 bases, the J end lost 4 bases, and 8 bases lay between the germline ends. This CDR3 reads CAISEGSRETQYF. The CDR3 DNA reads TGTGCCATCAGTGAGGGTAGCCGAGAGACCCAGTACTTC.

This clonotype was recorded at least ten times. The chain joins TRBV28 to TRBJ2-1, with TRBD2 identical over 14 bases. The CDR3 contains 16 residues. The germline V gene has CDR1 MDHEN and CDR2 SYDVKM. V shed 6 bases and J 10 bases; nucleotides not matched to a gene: 11. Written as DNA, the CDR3 is TGTGCCAGCAGAAGCAGGACTAGCGGGAGGCCCCGGGAGCAGTTCTTC. This sequence encodes CASRSRTSGRPREQFF.